This T cell receptor (beta chain) was sequenced during a study of Ad26.COV2.S vaccination and SARS-CoV-2 variants. This CDR3 is 15 amino acids long. CDR1 and CDR2 (germline): LGHDT, YNNKEL (reference sequence). V was clipped by 0 bases and J by 7 bases; unmatched bases: 6. This table comes from immunoSEQ multiplex PCR, and its TCRdb copy is limited to in-frame clones, with some not included. This sample has roughly 380,000 clones, with 70% to 90% found just once. This clone was observed a single time. This sample's treatment: roughly 20 received Ad26.COV2.S at low or high dose, single or two shots; a few received placebo; per-sample allocation not given. Samples analyzed were those drawn on day 63 after the first vaccine or placebo injection.

The receptor's source is a person aged 18-60 years who received the Ad26.COV2.S COVID-19 vaccine or a placebo. J is TRBJ2-1 and V is TRBV3-1 (or the pseudogene TRBV3-2); 7 bases are shared with TRBD1. Material: peripheral blood, obtained in a trial of Ad26.COV2.S vaccine versus placebo. The CDR3 loop is CASSQEGDSRNEQFF. CDR3 DNA sequence: TGTGCCAGCAGCCAAGAGGGGGACAGTCGGAATGAGCAGTTCTTC.